The 21 T cell receptor beta chains below were found in one sample sequenced in a study of post-analysis software for immune sequencing data (dated by TCRdb to between 2014 and 2016). These receptors' antigens are unknown. Library construction relied on PCR. Sequenced using an Illumina HiSeq 2500. Unique molecular identifiers were incorporated into TCR beta cDNA libraries to reduce PCR and sequencing biases. The public reads were quality trimmed at Q25 with fastp and then assembled into clones with MiXCR by TCRdb, keeping productive beta chains. Entries that share a CDR3 protein sequence are merged under the most common genes and DNA. In this sample the table shows 650,000 to 900,000 distinct CDR3 sequences, around 46% of which occur a single time. Roughly 5% of the sample is taken by the ten largest. On the study overall, not on this receptor specifically: Four to six TRBV segments, including TRBV5-6, TRBV5-1 and TRBV20-1, were significantly more frequent in patients than controls.

The source material was blood. The receptor set was obtained from a girl aged 5 to 17 with multiple sclerosis.

The chain couples TRBV27 to TRBJ2-2, with D perhaps TRBD1 or TRBD2 (6 bases each). The V gene lost 2 bases and the J gene lost 6 bases, with 13 bases spanning the gap. The CDR3 has 15 amino acids. Germline V gene lookup returns CDR1 MNHEY and CDR2 SMNVEV (reference sequence). The CDR3 coding sequence is TGTGCCAGCAGTTTACCCGGGGGCGCGGCCGGGGAGCTGTTTTTT. Protein product: CASSLPGGAAGELFF.

The V and J genes are TRBV10-3 and TRBJ2-7; tentatively, D is TRBD1 (5 bases). CDR3 length: 15 residues. V lost 3 bases and J 2 bases, leaving 14 bases between the germline ends. Germline V gene data show CDR1 as ENHRY and CDR2 as SYGVKD. CDR3 DNA: TGTGCCATCAGTGACCCCGGGCAGGGCACCTACGAGCAGTACTTC. It specifies CAISDPGQGTYEQYF.

This clonotype showed up just a few times. The chain combines TRBV20-1 with TRBJ2-1, with 11 bases matching TRBD2. In germline, CDR1 is DFQATT, CDR2 SNEGSKA (reference sequence). J was trimmed by 6 bases and V by 5 bases; bases with no gene match: 6. CDR3 length equals 14 residues. CDR3: CSAFPGLAANEQFF. CDR3 in DNA: TGCAGTGCTTTCCCGGGACTAGCGGCCAATGAGCAGTTCTTC.

The chain carries TRBV28 and TRBJ2-7; weak D call: TRBD1 (6 bases). The CDR3 runs 12 residues. Germline CDR1 is MDHEN and CDR2 is SYDVKM. Trimming left V 6 bases short and J 3 bases short, with 9 bases between. CDR3 in DNA: TGTGCCAGCAGATGGGACATCTACGAGCAGTACTTC. Translated, it gives CASRWDIYEQYF.

This clonotype was counted a few times. The chain links TRBV10-2 to TRBJ1-5, with D perhaps matching TRBD1 (5 bases). V lost 7 bases, J lost 1 base, and 11 bases lay in between. Germline V gives CDR1 WSHSY, CDR2 SAAADI. The CDR3 has 14 amino acids. CDR3 sequence: CASNGWGSNQPQHF. CDR3 nucleotides: TGCGCCAGCAACGGTTGGGGGAGCAATCAGCCCCAGCATTTT.

This chain connects TRBV4-3 to TRBJ2-5; D tentatively reads TRBD1 or TRBD2 (6 bases each). The V gene's germline CDR1 is LGHNA and CDR2 YSLEER. Trimming left V 3 bases short and J 2 bases short, with 25 bases between. This CDR3 contains 19 residues. In nucleotides, the CDR3 is TGCGCCAGCAGCCACCACCGGGGACACGAACTAGGGGGGCAAGAGACCCAGTACTTC. Translating gives CASSHHRGHELGGQETQYF.

The chain uses TRBV20-1 and TRBJ1-2, with D possibly TRBD1 on 5 matching bases. The V and J ends lost 2 bases and 3 bases respectively, with 13 bases between them. CDR1 and CDR2 from the germline V gene are DFQATT and SNEGSKA (reference sequence). CDR3 size: 14 residues. For the CDR3, the DNA is TGCAGTGCTAGACTTCCGGGGCCCCACTATGGCTACACCTTC. The encoded protein is CSARLPGPHYGYTF.

The chain uses TRBV7-9 and TRBJ1-2; 9 bases match TRBD1. Germline CDR1 and CDR2: SEHNR and FQNEAQ (reference sequence). With 5 bases clipped from V and 6 bases from J, the junction kept 10 bases outside the gene matches. The CDR3 runs 15 residues. Here the CDR3 DNA reads TGTGCCAGCAGCACCGGGACAGGGTTTAGTGATGGCTACACCTTC. This encodes CASSTGTGFSDGYTF. Supplemented by reference TRBV7-9 and TRBJ1-2, the full variable domain reads DTGVSQNPRHKITKRGQNVTFRCDPISEHNRLYWYRQTLGQGPEFLTYFQNEAQLEKSRLLSDRFSAERPKGSFSTLEIQRTEQGDSAMYLCASSTGTGFSDGYTFGSGTRLTVV.

This clonotype occurred a few times. The CDR3 region has the DNA TGCAGTGCTACCAGCGGGATAAGAAATGAGCAGTTCTTC. Its protein product is CSATSGIRNEQFF. The J gene is TRBJ2-1, the V gene TRBV20-1; 7 bases align to TRBD2. The CDR3 sequence is 13 residues long. The germline CDR1 and CDR2 sequences are DFQATT and SNEGSKA (reference sequence). Losses at the gene ends were 4 bases for V and 7 bases for J; bases not matched to a gene: 7.

This chain connects TRBV6-2 or TRBV6-3 to TRBJ2-3; D possibly corresponds to TRBD2 (6 bases). The CDR3 loop spans 19 amino acids. With 2 bases removed from V and 0 bases from J, the gap between germline ends came to 21 bases. Germline CDR1 MNHEY, CDR2 SVGEGT. The CDR3 sequence is CASSYELTGVAPSTDTQYF. The CDR3, as DNA: TGTGCCAGCAGTTACGAACTAACGGGGGTGGCGCCTAGCACAGATACGCAGTATTTT.

The chain combines TRBV28 with TRBJ1-2, with a tentative D call TRBD1 (5 bases). CDR1 is MDHEN, CDR2 SYDVKM, per germline. The CDR3 consists of 15 residues. The V gene lost 7 bases and the J gene lost 0 bases, with 15 bases spanning the gap. The CDR3 loop is CASTLRWGANYGYTF. The CDR3 DNA reads as TGTGCCAGCACCCTCAGGTGGGGGGCTAACTATGGCTACACCTTC.

The chain links TRBV29-1 to TRBJ2-7, with 12 bases fitting TRBD2. V was pared by 8 bases and J by 1 base, with 3 bases of the junction left unmatched. The CDR3 extends over 13 amino acids. Germline V CDR1 and CDR2: SQVTM, ANQGSEA. CDR3 DNA: TGCAGCACTGGGACTAGCGGGTCCTACGAGCAGTACTTC. Encoded protein: CSTGTSGSYEQYF.

The chain employs TRBV11-2 and TRBJ2-5; D gene ambiguous. This CDR3 is 15 amino acids long. The V gene's germline CDR1 is SGHAT and CDR2 FQNNGV. V lost 0 bases, J lost 2 bases, and 10 bases lay in between. CDR3 bases: TGTGCCAGCAGCTTAGATCTAGGTCAGCAAGAGACCCAGTACTTC. Its protein product is CASSLDLGQQETQYF.

This chain uses TRBV9 with TRBJ2-1; 9 bases are shared with TRBD2. This CDR3 is 15 amino acids long. In germline, CDR1 is SGDLS, CDR2 YYNGEE. V gave up 2 bases and J gave up 5 bases; unmatched junction bases: 5. CDR3 sequence: CASSVGTSKNNEQFF. CDR3 in DNA: TGTGCCAGCAGCGTGGGGACTAGCAAAAACAATGAGCAGTTCTTC.

The chain couples TRBV7-2 to TRBJ1-5, with D possibly matching TRBD1 (5 bases). This CDR3 has 13 residues. The germline V and J ends were trimmed by 5 bases and 9 bases, with 14 bases remaining between them. Germline CDR1 reads SGHTA; CDR2 reads FQGNSA. The chain's CDR3 is CASSIGTARPQHF. DNA of the CDR3: TGTGCCAGCAGCATCGGGACCGCTCGGCCCCAGCATTTT.

This clonotype was counted a few times. The chain carries TRBV6-1 and TRBJ2-3, with 11 bases lining up with TRBD2. V lost 4 bases and J lost 1; bases outside the gene matches: 4. Germline V CDR1 and CDR2: MNHNS, SASEGT. The CDR3 consists of 16 residues. The CDR3 loop is CASSAGLAECTDTQYF. Written as DNA, the CDR3 is TGTGCCAGCAGTGCGGGACTAGCGGAATGCACAGATACGCAGTATTTT.

The table lists this clonotype with a few counts. The rearrangement uses TRBV6-6 and TRBJ1-2; no reliable D call. Trimming took 8 bases from V and 8 from J, leaving 12 bases between them. CDR3 length: 11 amino acids. The germline V gene encodes CDR1 MNHNY and CDR2 SVGAGI (reference sequence). CDR3 coding DNA: TGTGCCAGCCCCCGCCGGGCGGGCTACACCTTC. It encodes CASPRRAGYTF.

The sample holds one count of this clonotype. The chain combines TRBV7-2 with TRBJ2-7; D not resolved. The V gene lost 2 bases and the J gene lost 0 bases, with 8 bases spanning the gap. The V gene's germline CDR1 is SGHTA and CDR2 FQGNSA. This CDR3 has 14 residues. CDR3 DNA sequence: TGTGCCAGCAGCTTAACGTGGAGCTCCTACGAGCAGTACTTC. This codes for CASSLTWSSYEQYF.

The J gene is TRBJ2-1, the V gene TRBV28; D gene unclear. Germline CDR1 and CDR2: MDHEN and SYDVKM. V lost 3 bases to trimming and J lost 3 bases, with 18 bases between them. The CDR3 spans 17 residues. CDR3: CASSFPPARALYNEQFF. In DNA form, the CDR3 reads TGTGCCAGCAGTTTCCCCCCAGCCAGAGCCCTCTACAATGAGCAGTTCTTC. The variable domain in full, completed from reference TRBV28 and TRBJ2-1, reads DVKVTQSSRYLVKRTGEKVFLECVQDMDHENMFWYRQDPGLGLRLIYFSYDVKMKEKGDIPEGYSVSREKKERFSLILESASTNQTSMYLCASSFPPARALYNEQFFGPGTRLTVL.

Points on this clonotype: The germline gene is not matched at one end of the junction; a read error may be the cause. The rearrangement joins TRBV7-9 to TRBJ1-4; D is unclear. The germline gives CDR1 SEHNR, CDR2 FQNEAQ (reference sequence). The CDR3 extends over 10 amino acids. The CDR3 loop is CASGNEKRFF. DNA for the CDR3: TGTGCCAGCGGTAATGAAAAACGGTTTTTT.

The chain has TRBV27 and TRBJ2-7; no firm D call. This CDR3 is built from 14 residues. Germline-derived CDR1 and CDR2 are MNHEY and SMNVEV (reference sequence). V was pared by 3 bases and J by 4 bases, with 13 bases between. CDR3 in DNA: TGTGCCAGCAGTTTTGCCCGGAGTAAGTACGAGCAGTACTTC. The encoded protein is CASSFARSKYEQYF.